This T cell receptor (beta chain) comes out of a study of T-cell reconstitution after alpha-beta-depleted transplantation in children. The study, taken as a whole, reports: High day-60 TCRbeta diversity in some patients came from surviving recipient T cells and thymic progenitors.

In regard to this clonotype: Its antigen is still unknown.

CDR1 is SGHTA and CDR2 is FQGNSA in the germline V gene. The CDR3 is made up of 17 amino acids. V was pared by 0 bases and J by 7 bases, with 7 bases of the junction left unmatched. Unique molecular identifiers were built into the TCRbeta library. TCRdb reanalysed the PCR reads using MiXCR and keeps one entry per CDR3 protein. The sample carries hundreds of thousands of distinct CDR3 sequences, 7.5% to 9.5% recorded once. This sample comprised PBMCs, mostly from graft donor cells, obtained 360 days after TCRalphabeta/CD19-depleted stem cell transplant. The chain is built from TRBV7-2 and TRBJ2-1; TRBD2 agrees at 12 bases. The clonotype originates from a male patient between 2 and 10 years old who had a stem cell transplant for acute myeloid leukemia, so the T cells may come from the graft donor. The CDR3 protein is CASSLARSSGGVNEQFF. Here the CDR3 DNA reads TGTGCCAGCAGCTTAGCGCGGTCTAGCGGGGGGGTGAATGAGCAGTTCTTC.